These T cell receptor beta chains were read from a single sample in a study of CD8 T cells in ankylosing spondylitis. TCRdb re-analysed the 5' RACE reads in MiXCR, keeping a single row per CDR3 protein. The data contain approximately 400,000 distinct CDR3 sequences, over 15% of them singletons. Sequenced sample: blood, either unsorted or a sorted T cell fraction (not recorded which). Every receptor here comes from a male donor with ankylosing spondylitis. The CDR3 runs from the conserved cysteine through the conserved F or W. The order of the fields is D gene, CDR3 length, V gene, CDR3 protein. D genes are given only for firm matches.

d_gene: -; len: 17; v_gene: TRBV4-1; CDR3aa: CASSQGFVGIPTGELFF
d_gene: -; len: 16; v_gene: TRBV4-2; CDR3aa: CASSQDSGGPNEKLFF
d_gene: -; len: 13; v_gene: TRBV28; CDR3aa: CASSLPLATTQYF
d_gene: TRBD1; len: 15; v_gene: TRBV28; CDR3aa: CASSAQQGARYEQYF
d_gene: -; len: 16; v_gene: TRBV20-1; CDR3aa: CSATARGRSSSYEQYF
d_gene: TRBD2; len: 17; v_gene: TRBV12-3/TRBV12-4; CDR3aa: CASSILRLAGEGQTQYF
d_gene: -; len: 13; v_gene: TRBV4-1; CDR3aa: CASSLVRGETQYF
d_gene: -; len: 13; v_gene: TRBV20-1; CDR3aa: CSASPASPDTQYF
d_gene: TRBD1; len: 16; v_gene: TRBV12-3/TRBV12-4; CDR3aa: CASSLALGQGISGYTF
d_gene: TRBD2; len: 15; v_gene: TRBV28; CDR3aa: CASTAPGGATYEQYF
d_gene: -; len: 11; v_gene: TRBV20-1; CDR3aa: CSASTRAEAFF
d_gene: TRBD1; len: 14; v_gene: TRBV7-2; CDR3aa: CASSLGTGNYEQYF
d_gene: TRBD2; len: 16; v_gene: TRBV5-1; CDR3aa: CASSFSLTSGAYEQYF
d_gene: -; len: 13; v_gene: TRBV5-1; CDR3aa: CASSLLHNSPLHF
d_gene: TRBD2; len: 14; v_gene: TRBV20-1; CDR3aa: CSALAGVTRDTQYF
d_gene: -; len: 15; v_gene: TRBV7-6; CDR3aa: CASSLGLGGDSPLHF
d_gene: TRBD2; len: 17; v_gene: TRBV6-2/TRBV6-3; CDR3aa: CASSYRLAGASRETQYF
d_gene: -; len: 13; v_gene: TRBV2; CDR3aa: CASRGGMVGELFF
d_gene: TRBD1; len: 14; v_gene: TRBV29-1; CDR3aa: CSVGKQGTTYEQYF
d_gene: -; len: 14; v_gene: TRBV20-1; CDR3aa: CSARGRGRVNEQYF
d_gene: TRBD2; len: 15; v_gene: TRBV7-3; CDR3aa: CASSPGGRTSDTQYF
d_gene: -; len: 14; v_gene: TRBV5-5; CDR3aa: CASSLGVLKDIQYF
d_gene: -; len: 13; v_gene: TRBV6-1; CDR3aa: CASRVGYQETQYF
d_gene: -; len: 15; v_gene: TRBV7-3; CDR3aa: CASSPAGALNTEAFF
d_gene: -; len: 17; v_gene: TRBV6-5; CDR3aa: CASSYSIHRAGTGELFF
d_gene: -; len: 14; v_gene: TRBV10-3; CDR3aa: CAISESSGTYEQYF
d_gene: -; len: 12; v_gene: TRBV20-1; CDR3aa: CSAGGGTDTQYF
d_gene: TRBD1; len: 14; v_gene: TRBV6-5; CDR3aa: CASSSAQQGDYDTF
d_gene: -; len: 15; v_gene: TRBV2; CDR3aa: CASSKSGQQNEKLFF
d_gene: TRBD1; len: 12; v_gene: TRBV29-1; CDR3aa: CSVARGLSEQYF
d_gene: TRBD2; len: 16; v_gene: TRBV7-2; CDR3aa: CASSPMGGRSTDTQYF
d_gene: -; len: 17; v_gene: TRBV7-8; CDR3aa: CASSRRAHTDSGNTIYF
d_gene: -; len: 15; v_gene: TRBV7-2; CDR3aa: CASSLQGWANEKLFF
d_gene: -; len: 13; v_gene: TRBV6-1; CDR3aa: CASSVVGEDTQYF
d_gene: -; len: 19; v_gene: TRBV14; CDR3aa: CASSRVYSFGSPSGTEAFF
d_gene: -; len: 16; v_gene: TRBV5-1; CDR3aa: CASSLLSASSYNEQFF
d_gene: TRBD2; len: 15; v_gene: TRBV27; CDR3aa: CASHSGGLAKNIQYF
d_gene: TRBD1; len: 15; v_gene: TRBV6-5; CDR3aa: CASSLQGSGADTQYF
d_gene: TRBD1; len: 16; v_gene: TRBV20-1; CDR3aa: CSANVGQGANTYEQYF
d_gene: -; len: 14; v_gene: TRBV5-1; CDR3aa: CASSLDGVDYGYTF
d_gene: TRBD2; len: 16; v_gene: TRBV7-7; CDR3aa: CASQPAGGLSTGELFF
d_gene: TRBD2; len: 19; v_gene: TRBV7-2; CDR3aa: CASSFAGTSGRAGTGELFF
d_gene: -; len: 14; v_gene: TRBV10-3; CDR3aa: CAISGAFATDTQYF
d_gene: TRBD2; len: 14; v_gene: TRBV20-1; CDR3aa: CSLLDTSGGYEQYF
d_gene: -; len: 15; v_gene: TRBV28; CDR3aa: CASSTRTLTNGGYTF
d_gene: TRBD1; len: 14; v_gene: TRBV2; CDR3aa: CASSEDREGGEAFF
d_gene: TRBD1; len: 14; v_gene: TRBV6-1; CDR3aa: CASRGDSRNEKLFF
d_gene: -; len: 15; v_gene: TRBV3-1; CDR3aa: CASSPGQGASDEQYF
d_gene: -; len: 13; v_gene: TRBV10-3; CDR3aa: CAISAGQEYEQYF
d_gene: -; len: 15; v_gene: TRBV5-1; CDR3aa: CASSRDGTVDYGYTF